These 31 T cell receptor beta chains were all obtained from the same sample, sequenced in a study of T cell repertoires in cytomegalovirus infection. Each CDR3 protein is one row after TCRdb ran MiXCR on the reads. Of around 630,000 distinct CDR3 sequences in the sample, 20% to 25% were seen once. Sequencing was done on a sample of CD8+ T cells from PBMCs. All receptors derive from a human donor in good health (CMV status not recorded). Some clones in this sample may be carry-over from other donors' samples.

This clonotype was observed a handful of times. CDR3 in amino acids: CASSQAGWSGYTF. The CDR3 DNA is TGCGCCAGCAGCCAAGCAGGGTGGAGTGGCTACACCTTC. This sequence joins TRBV4-1 and TRBJ1-2, with a tentative D call TRBD1 (5 bases). Trimming took 1 base from V and 7 from J, leaving 10 bases between them. The CDR3 totals 13 residues. Germline V gene lookup returns CDR1 MGHRA and CDR2 YSYEKL.

The CDR3, as DNA: TGTGCCAGCAGTATTAGGGGTGCGAACACCGGGGAGCTGTTTTTT. It translates to CASSIRGANTGELFF. The chain couples TRBV28 to TRBJ2-2, with D maybe TRBD1 (5 bases). The germline V gene has CDR1 MDHEN and CDR2 SYDVKM. The CDR3 length is 15 residues. V lost 5 bases and J 0 bases, leaving 10 bases between the germline ends.

This chain joins TRBV10-3 and TRBJ2-1; TRBD2 agrees at 8 bases. V shed 3 bases, J shed 7 bases, and the junction held 17 bases outside the gene matches. The CDR3 runs 18 residues. The V gene's germline CDR1 is ENHRY and CDR2 SYGVKD. CDR3 nucleotides: TGTGCCATCAGTGACTTGGCGGGGGGCCCTTCTATTTGGAATGAGCAGTTCTTC. This codes for CAISDLAGGPSIWNEQFF.

CDR3 DNA: TGTGCCAGCAGTTCGGGACTAGCGCGCTACGAGCAGTACTTC. Protein: CASSSGLARYEQYF. The genes are TRBV7-9 and TRBJ2-7, with 10 bases fitting TRBD2. Unmatched junction bases numbered 5, after V lost 6 bases and J lost 3 bases. Germline lookup yields CDR1 SEHNR and CDR2 FQNEAQ (reference sequence). The CDR3 covers 14 residues.

This clonotype was counted many times. V gene TRBV12-3 or TRBV12-4 combines with J gene TRBJ2-5; perhaps TRBD2 as D (5 bases). V was cut by 7 bases and J by 2 bases, with 8 bases left in between. The length of the CDR3 is 12 residues. The CDR3 is CASNEGQETQYF. The CDR3 DNA reads TGTGCCAGCAATGAGGGACAAGAGACCCAGTACTTC.

The V call is TRBV28, the J call TRBJ2-1, with D possibly matching TRBD1 (6 bases). Trimming removed 2 bases from V and 4 bases from J, with 12 bases in between. The V gene's germline CDR1 is MDHEN and CDR2 SYDVKM. The CDR3 has 15 residues. The CDR3: CASSLAKGEYNEQFF. DNA for the CDR3: TGTGCCAGCAGTTTAGCCAAGGGGGAATACAATGAGCAGTTCTTC.

About this clonotype: A much larger clone differs from this one at a single base, so this may be a read error. The chain joins TRBV6-5 to TRBJ1-2; 8 bases fit TRBD1. The CDR3 loop spans 15 amino acids. The V gene's germline CDR1 is MNHEY and CDR2 SVGAGI. The CDR3 is CANSNHPGGSDGYTF. DNA for the CDR3: TGTGCCAACAGTAACCACCCAGGGGGCTCTGATGGCTACACCTTC.

V gene TRBV6-1 combines with J gene TRBJ1-5; TRBD1 might be the D (5 bases). Trimming took off 10 bases at V and 6 bases at J, with 13 bases between the two ends. This CDR3 is built from 12 residues. Germline V gene sequence: CDR1 MNHNS, CDR2 SASEGT. The CDR3 DNA follows: TGTGCCACCGGAGGGGTTTTTCAGCCCCAGCATTTT. It specifies CATGGVFQPQHF.

Worth noting for this clonotype: The junction shows a germline mismatch at one end, possibly a read error. The chain is built from TRBV5-4 and TRBJ1-1; D not resolved. The CDR3 loop spans 16 amino acids. Germline CDR1 is SGHNT and CDR2 is YYREEE (reference sequence). This CDR3 reads CASSLYPEEKITEAFF. The CDR3, as DNA: TGTGCCAGCAGCTTGTACCCAGAGGAAAAGATCACTGAAGCCTTCTTT.

The chain is built from TRBV12-3 or TRBV12-4 and TRBJ2-1, with 8 bases aligning to TRBD2. The CDR3 runs to 15 residues. V shed 7 bases and J 7 bases; nucleotides not matched to a gene: 12. CDR3 nucleotides: TGTGCCAGCACCCTTTCCGGGGGGGCAGATAATGAGCAGTTCTTC. It yields the protein CASTLSGGADNEQFF.

In the case of this clonotype: Given a much more abundant clone one base away, this may be a read error. As DNA, the CDR3 is TGTGTCAGCAGCATCAGCGGGGTGGTCGCCGGGGAGCTGTTTTTT. Its protein product is CVSSISGVVAGELFF. The V gene is TRBV7-6, the J gene TRBJ2-2; 7 bases line up with TRBD2. Germline V gene sequence: CDR1 SGHVS, CDR2 FNYEAQ. This CDR3 spans 15 amino acids.

To note about this clonotype: A much larger clone differs by one base, so this may be a read error. The chain is built from TRBV6-6 and TRBJ2-7, with D tentatively TRBD1 (6 bases). The CDR3 covers 16 residues. Between the trimmed V and J ends, which lost 0 bases and 2 bases, there was a span of 14 bases. Per the germline V gene, CDR1 is MNHNY and CDR2 is SVGAGI (reference sequence). Here the CDR3 reads CASSYSQGTKTYEQYV. CDR3 DNA sequence: TGTGCCAGCAGTTACTCACAGGGCACGAAAACCTACGAGCAGTACGTC.

The count of this clonotype is one. The gene calls are TRBV4-3 and TRBJ1-5; D might be TRBD1 (6 bases). This CDR3 contains 15 residues. The germline V gene has CDR1 LGHNA and CDR2 YSLEER. V shed 3 bases and J shed 7 bases, with 16 bases lying between them. CDR3 loop: CASSQGTRITQPQHF. The CDR3 DNA reads TGCGCCAGCAGCCAGGGGACAAGGATAACGCAGCCCCAGCATTTT.

The chain has TRBV20-1 and TRBJ1-6, with 10 bases that match TRBD1. The CDR3 length is 17 residues. V lost 2 bases to trimming and J lost 1 base; unmatched junction nucleotides: 5. CDR1 and CDR2 from the germline V gene are DFQATT and SNEGSKA (reference sequence). The DNA of the CDR3 is TGCAGTGCTAGATCGCGACAGGGGGCTTCCTATAATTCACCCCTCCACTTT. It is translated as CSARSRQGASYNSPLHF.

This clonotype was seen only a few times. The chain combines TRBV20-1 with TRBJ1-6; D perhaps matches TRBD1 (6 bases). The V gene's germline CDR1 is DFQATT and CDR2 SNEGSKA (reference sequence). Trimming took 2 bases from V and 5 from J, leaving 10 bases between them. CDR3 length: 14 amino acids. In DNA, the CDR3 is TGCAGTGCTAGATACAGGGAAAATAATTCACCCCTCCACTTT. Protein: CSARYRENNSPLHF.

V gene TRBV7-9 combines with J gene TRBJ2-1, with 8 bases that match TRBD2. There are 15 residues in the CDR3. CDR1 is SEHNR, CDR2 FQNEAQ, per germline (reference sequence). The J segment lost 5 bases and the V segment lost 5 bases, leaving 8 bases of the junction unmatched. This CDR3 reads CASSPGGLLNNEQFF. In DNA, the CDR3 is TGTGCCAGCAGCCCGGGGGGGTTACTGAACAATGAGCAGTTCTTC.

In its sample, this clonotype was seen many times. The chain links TRBV6-2 or TRBV6-3 to TRBJ1-1; weak D call: TRBD1 (6 bases). Trimming pared 6 bases from V and 1 base from J, leaving 12 bases between. The CDR3 is made up of 14 amino acids. Per germline, CDR1 MNHEY and CDR2 SVGEGT. Written as DNA, the CDR3 is TGTGCCAGCAGCTACCTGGACAGGAACACTGAAGCTTTCTTT. The encoded protein is CASSYLDRNTEAFF.

This clonotype was counted between two and nine times. This chain links TRBV4-3 with TRBJ1-1, with 7 bases matching TRBD1. CDR1 is LGHNA, CDR2 YSLEER, per germline. The V gene end was trimmed by 2 bases and the J gene end by 4 bases; junction bases not matched to a gene: 4. The CDR3 loop spans 14 amino acids. The DNA of the CDR3 is TGCGCCAGCAGCCAACAACGACAGGGCACTGAAGCTTTCTTT. Translation: CASSQQRQGTEAFF.

This clonotype was counted many times. The rearrangement joins TRBV6-1 to TRBJ2-1, with D perhaps TRBD1 (5 bases). There are 15 residues in the CDR3. From germline, CDR1 is MNHNS and CDR2 SASEGT. Trimming removed 8 bases from V and 2 bases from J, with 16 bases in between. This chain's CDR3 is CASSVFSGTYNEQFF. CDR3 in DNA: TGTGCCAGCTCGGTTTTCTCAGGGACCTACAATGAGCAGTTCTTC.

The chain is built from TRBV4-2 and TRBJ2-7, with a possible D match to TRBD1 (6 bases). The V gene's germline CDR1 is LGHNA and CDR2 YNFKEQ. The CDR3 has 16 residues. With 2 bases removed from V and 3 bases from J, the gap between germline ends came to 17 bases. The CDR3 sequence: CASSQLIDRRYYEQYV. In nucleotides, the CDR3 is TGTGCCAGCAGCCAACTTATTGACAGGAGGTACTACGAGCAGTACGTC.

The rearrangement uses TRBV6-2 or TRBV6-3 and TRBJ2-1, with D possibly TRBD2 on 5 matching bases. This CDR3 has 14 amino acids. CDR1 MNHEY and CDR2 SVGEGT come from the germline V gene. V was clipped by 10 bases and J by 4 bases, with 17 bases between them. CDR3 in amino acids: CAIRERGKYNEQFF. DNA for the CDR3: TGTGCCATCCGCGAGCGAGGGAAGTACAATGAGCAGTTCTTC.

This clonotype was seen a handful of times. The chain carries TRBV20-1 and TRBJ2-2; a possible D gene is TRBD2 (6 bases). Germline CDR1 DFQATT, CDR2 SNEGSKA (reference sequence). V dropped 5 bases and J dropped 7 bases, with 20 bases sitting between them. The CDR3 runs 15 residues. Here the CDR3 reads CSAPIGTVLGGELFF. CDR3 sequence (DNA): TGCAGTGCTCCCATCGGGACTGTCCTAGGCGGGGAGCTGTTTTTT.

V usage is TRBV7-9 and J usage is TRBJ2-5; D may correspond to TRBD1 or TRBD2 (5 bases each). Germline CDR1 is SEHNR and CDR2 is FQNEAQ (reference sequence). Trimming left V 1 base short and J 5 bases short, with 11 bases between. This CDR3 region has 14 residues. CDR3: CASSLERGRETQYF. CDR3 DNA sequence: TGTGCCAGCAGCTTAGAGAGGGGAAGGGAGACCCAGTACTTC.

The sample holds a few counts of this clonotype. This sequence joins TRBV6-2 or TRBV6-3 and TRBJ1-6; unclear D gene. Trimming removed 10 bases at V and 3 bases at J, with 13 bases between. The CDR3 runs to 14 residues. The germline gives CDR1 MNHEY, CDR2 SVGEGT. The CDR3 bases are TGTGCCACCTCGACGAAGGGCTATAATTCACCCCTCCACTTT. Protein sequence: CATSTKGYNSPLHF.

This clonotype was found many times. CDR3 protein: CASSQGPLNTEAFF. Written as DNA, the CDR3 is TGTGCCAGCAGCCAGGGGCCATTGAACACTGAAGCTTTCTTT. The rearrangement joins TRBV12-3 or TRBV12-4 to TRBJ1-1; weak D call: TRBD1 (6 bases). The V end lost 6 bases, the J end lost 0 bases, and 11 bases lay between the germline ends. CDR3 length equals 14 residues.

Ten or more counts support this clonotype. One end of the junction varies from germline; a read error may be responsible. The rearrangement links TRBV7-9 to TRBJ2-1, with 9 bases matching TRBD2. CDR3 size: 15 residues. CDR1 is SEHNR and CDR2 is FQNEAQ in the germline V gene (reference sequence). CDR3 region: CASSLVSGGYNEQFF. The CDR3 bases are TGTGCCAGCAGTTTAGTTAGCGGGGGATACAATGAGCAGTTCTTC.

This clonotype was counted a few times. The chain is built from TRBV7-6 and TRBJ1-1; 9 bases align to TRBD1. CDR1 and CDR2 (germline): SGHVS, FNYEAQ. Trimming took 6 bases from V and 4 from J; bases not matched to a gene: 6. This CDR3 has 14 amino acids. DNA for the CDR3: TGTGCCAGCAGTAACAGGGGGCAAGTCACTGAAGCTTTCTTT. Its protein product is CASSNRGQVTEAFF. Combining the CDR3 with reference TRBV7-6 and TRBJ1-1 gives the whole variable domain GAGVSQSPRYKVTKRGQDVALRCDPISGHVSLYWYRQALGQGPEFLTYFNYEAQQDKSGLPNDRFSAERPEGSISTLTIQRTEQRDSAMYRCASSNRGQVTEAFFGQGTRLTVV.

This clonotype has ten or more counts. The chain couples TRBV9 to TRBJ1-2, with TRBD1 matching 12 bases. The germline V gene has CDR1 SGDLS and CDR2 YYNGEE. V shed 2 bases and J 0 bases; nucleotides not matched to a gene: 5. The CDR3 contains 17 residues. The DNA of the CDR3 is TGTGCCAGCAGCGTCGGGACAGGGGGCGCGACTAACTATGGCTACACCTTC. It is translated as CASSVGTGGATNYGYTF.

This clonotype was seen ten or more times. The rearrangement uses TRBV5-5 and TRBJ2-3; no firm D call. The V end lost 6 bases, the J end lost 2 bases, and 10 bases lay between the germline ends. The length of the CDR3 is 13 residues. Germline-derived CDR1 and CDR2 are SGHKS and YYEKEE (reference sequence). Here the CDR3 DNA reads TGTGCCAGCACCCTAGAGGACACAGATACGCAGTATTTT. It yields the protein CASTLEDTDTQYF.

The chain links TRBV6-5 to TRBJ1-6, with a possible D match to TRBD1 (6 bases). Trimming pared 6 bases from V and 11 bases from J, leaving 11 bases between. The CDR3 covers 12 residues. In germline, CDR1 is MNHEY, CDR2 SVGAGI. Here the CDR3 reads CASSIGGAPLHF. The CDR3 bases are TGTGCCAGCAGCATAGGGGGGGCACCCCTCCACTTT.

The chain combines TRBV3-1 with TRBJ2-2; weak D call: TRBD2 (8 bases). The V end lost 2 bases, the J end lost 6 bases, and 28 bases lay between the germline ends. The CDR3 loop spans 20 amino acids. Germline lookup yields CDR1 LGHDT and CDR2 YNNKEL (reference sequence). The CDR3, as DNA: TGTGCCAGCAGCCAATCCCCTCGGGAGGGGGCGAAGTTAGTGGCCGGGGAGCTGTTTTTT. Its protein product is CASSQSPREGAKLVAGELFF.